This passage covers 26 T cell receptor beta chains from one sample sequenced in a study of CD8 T cell repertoires and HIV-1 epitope variants. The repertoire was sequenced with immunoSEQ multiplex PCR; TCRdb's copy has only in-frame clones and lacks some. The data contain 95,000 or so clones, roughly 81% of them singletons. The sample taken for sequencing was uncultured baseline CD8+ T cells from peripheral blood mononuclear cells (PBMCs). The receptors stem from a male donor with HIV.

V and J are TRBV13 and TRBJ2-7; 8 bases agree with TRBD1. Germline assignment: CDR1 PRHDT and CDR2 FYEKMQ (reference sequence). The CDR3 runs to 14 residues. V was clipped by 5 bases and J by 5 bases; unmatched bases: 8. The DNA of the CDR3 is TGTGCCAGCAGCCGGACAGGGCTGGTGAACGAGCAGTACTTC. Its translation: CASSRTGLVNEQYF. Complete variable domain (other parts from reference TRBV13 and TRBJ2-7): AAGVIQSPRHLIKEKRETATLKCYPIPRHDTVYWYQQGPGQDPQFLISFYEKMQSDKGSIPDRFSAQQFSDYHSELNMSSLELGDSALYFCASSRTGLVNEQYFGPGTRLTVT.

This clone came up once. The DNA of the CDR3 is TGTGCCAGCAGTCCCATGGGGACTAAAAACGAACGAACCTTC. Translating it yields CASSPMGTKNERTF. This sequence joins TRBV27 and TRBJ1-2; a weak D match, TRBD1 (5 bases). Germline values: CDR1 MNHEY, CDR2 SMNVEV (reference sequence). Trimming shortened V by 5 bases and J by 14 bases, and 24 bases separated the two germline ends. The CDR3 totals 14 residues.

The chain has TRBV6-5 and TRBJ1-1, with D unclear. The CDR3 contains 13 residues. Per the germline V gene, CDR1 is MNHEY and CDR2 is SVGAGI. Trimming shortened V by 6 bases and J by 2 bases, and 10 bases separated the two germline ends. Here the CDR3 DNA reads TGTGCCAGCAGCCGAACAATCAACACTGAAGCTTTCTTT. As protein: CASSRTINTEAFF.

This rearrangement joins TRBV13 to TRBJ1-4; 8 positions match TRBD1. V gave up 5 bases and J gave up 7 bases; unmatched junction bases: 9. CDR1 and CDR2 from the germline V gene are PRHDT and FYEKMQ (reference sequence). The CDR3 totals 15 residues. CDR3 in amino acids: CASSTGTGGGEKLFF. The CDR3 bases are TGTGCCAGCAGCACCGGGACAGGCGGCGGTGAAAAACTGTTTTTT.

The rearrangement links TRBV15 to TRBJ2-3, with 8 bases matching TRBD2. Germline trimming cut 0 bases from V and 5 bases from J; bases unmatched to any gene: 7. Germline V gene lookup returns CDR1 LNHNV and CDR2 YYDKDF (reference sequence). The CDR3 covers 16 residues. The CDR3: CATSRDRGGPGDTQYF. CDR3 bases: TGTGCCACCAGCAGAGATCGGGGGGGGCCCGGAGATACGCAGTATTTT. The full variable domain, with the rest looked up from reference TRBV15 and TRBJ2-3, is DAMVIQNPRYQVTQFGKPVTLSCSQTLNHNVMYWYQQKSSQAPKLLFHYYDKDFNNEADTPDNFQSRRPNTSFCFLDIRSPGLGDTAMYLCATSRDRGGPGDTQYFGPGTRLTVL.

The V call is TRBV7-9, the J call TRBJ2-7; D is undetermined. Trimming removed 2 bases from V and 2 bases from J, with 7 bases in between. Looked up from germline, CDR1 is SEHNR and CDR2 is FQNEAQ (reference sequence). The CDR3 is 13 amino acids. The CDR3 loop is CASSLTVAYEQYF. The CDR3 bases are TGTGCCAGCAGCTTAACTGTAGCCTACGAGCAGTACTTC.

The chain combines TRBV5-1 with TRBJ2-5, with TRBD2 identical over 7 bases. CDR1 is SGHRS and CDR2 is YFSETQ in the germline V gene. The trim removed 7 bases at V and 3 bases at J, leaving 9 bases unmatched. CDR3 length: 14 amino acids. This chain's CDR3 is CASGGMGLKETQYF. The CDR3 nucleotides are TGCGCCAGCGGGGGTATGGGACTAAAAGAGACCCAGTACTTC.

The chain combines TRBV28 with TRBJ2-3, with D maybe TRBD1 (5 bases). V lost 6 bases and J lost 2, with 9 bases in between. Germline assignment: CDR1 MDHEN and CDR2 SYDVKM. CDR3 length: 13 residues. The CDR3, as DNA: TGTGCCAGCAGGACCAGGGACACAGATACGCAGTATTTT. It is translated as CASRTRDTDTQYF.

About this clone itself: Other DNA variants within this sample encode the same CDR3. The rearrangement uses TRBV28 and TRBJ1-2, with D possibly TRBD1 on 5 matching bases. The V gene lost 3 bases and the J gene lost 7 bases, with 9 bases spanning the gap. The germline V gene has CDR1 MDHEN and CDR2 SYDVKM. The length of the CDR3 is 12 residues. CDR3 loop: CASSLGRGGYTF. The CDR3 bases are TGTGCCAGCAGTTTGGGAAGGGGTGGCTACACCTTC.

The chain couples TRBV7-3 to TRBJ2-3, with D tentatively TRBD1 (7 bases). This CDR3 spans 17 amino acids. Trimming left V 4 bases short and J 5 bases short, with 22 bases between. The germline V gene encodes CDR1 SGHTA and CDR2 FQGTGA. CDR3 in DNA: TGTGCCAGCAGCTCCATTCTTGGAGGGGGCGTTATAGATACGCAGTATTTT. Protein sequence: CASSSILGGGVIDTQYF.

This clone was seen more than once but under ten times. V is TRBV19 and J is TRBJ1-5; D gene unclear. CDR3 size: 14 residues. Germline V lookup: CDR1 LNHDA, CDR2 SQIVND (reference sequence). Deletions cut 3 bases from V and 4 bases from J, with 10 bases between. For the CDR3, the DNA is TGTGCCAGTAGTATCGGGGTTGGTAATCAGCCCCAGCATTTT. Amino acids: CASSIGVGNQPQHF.

This rearrangement joins TRBV9 to TRBJ2-2; D could derive from TRBD1 or TRBD2 (6 bases each). The CDR3 contains 16 residues. Trimming took off 7 bases at V and 3 bases at J, with 19 bases between the two ends. The V gene's germline CDR1 is SGDLS and CDR2 YYNGEE. The CDR3 DNA is TGTGCCAGCTGCCTCGGGAGAGGGGGGCACACCGGGGAGCTGTTTTTT. Amino acid sequence: CASCLGRGGHTGELFF.

This clone was observed a single time. The chain has TRBV5-4 and TRBJ1-4; 9 bases fit TRBD1. Germline V gives CDR1 SGHNT, CDR2 YYREEE (reference sequence). The J segment lost 8 bases and the V segment lost 4 bases, leaving 9 bases of the junction unmatched. The CDR3 has 15 amino acids. The CDR3 loop reads CASSGLGQGKEKLFF. Written as DNA, the CDR3 is TGTGCCAGCAGCGGACTGGGACAGGGAAAAGAAAAACTGTTTTTT.

Written as DNA, the CDR3 is TGTGCCAGCAAAGGGGGACTAGCGGGAGTACTCCGAGGGGATACGCAGTATTTT. Translating gives CASKGGLAGVLRGDTQYF. The rearrangement links TRBV28 to TRBJ2-3, with TRBD2 matching over 14 bases. CDR3 length equals 18 residues. Germline V gene lookup returns CDR1 MDHEN and CDR2 SYDVKM. J gave up 6 bases and V 7 bases, and 15 bases lay outside the gene matches.

The V call is TRBV6-1, the J call TRBJ2-1; 9 bases are shared with TRBD2. The germline V gene encodes CDR1 MNHNS and CDR2 SASEGT. After removal of 5 bases from V and 7 bases from J, the junction contained 9 bases not matched to a gene. The CDR3 totals 15 residues. CDR3: CASSKTAGGKNEQFF. The CDR3 bases are TGTGCCAGCAGTAAAACAGCGGGGGGTAAGAATGAGCAGTTCTTC.

The rearrangement links TRBV28 to TRBJ1-1; tentative D call: TRBD1 (5 bases). Per the germline V gene, CDR1 is MDHEN and CDR2 is SYDVKM. V was pared by 6 bases and J by 0 bases, with 11 bases between. This CDR3 region has 14 residues. CDR3 nucleotide sequence: TGTGCCAGCAGAAAGGGGTCCCTGAACACTGAAGCTTTCTTT. The encoded protein is CASRKGSLNTEAFF.

V gene TRBV25-1 combines with J gene TRBJ2-1, with 8 bases aligning to TRBD1. V shed 5 bases, J shed 8 bases, and the junction held 8 bases outside the gene matches. CDR1 is MGHDK, CDR2 SYGVNS, per germline. There are 14 residues in the CDR3. The CDR3 coding sequence is TGTGCCAGCAGTCCGCGGACAGGGCTCGATGAGCAGTTCTTC. This gives the protein CASSPRTGLDEQFF.

The genes are TRBV5-1 and TRBJ1-5; D is unresolved. CDR3 size: 13 residues. Germline CDR1 SGHRS, CDR2 YFSETQ. With 0 bases removed from V and 6 bases from J, the gap between germline ends came to 7 bases. This CDR3 is CASSLEPGQPQHF. As DNA, the CDR3 is TGCGCCAGCAGCTTGGAACCGGGTCAGCCCCAGCATTTT.

The gene calls are TRBV5-1 and TRBJ2-3, with D possibly being TRBD2 (7 bases). V lost 4 bases and J lost 8, with 14 bases in between. The CDR3 contains 13 residues. Germline-derived CDR1 and CDR2 are SGHRS and YFSETQ. DNA for the CDR3: TGCGCCAGCAGCAAGGGGGGGAGTGGTACGCAGTATTTT. It encodes CASSKGGSGTQYF.

The J gene is TRBJ2-3, the V gene TRBV29-1; 9 bases line up with TRBD1. Trimming removed 6 bases from V and 5 bases from J; junction bases left unmatched: 9. In germline, CDR1 is SQVTM, CDR2 ANQGSEA. The CDR3 totals 14 residues. DNA for the CDR3: TGCAGCGTCGTCACGGGACAGGGTAAAGATACGCAGTATTTT. Translation: CSVVTGQGKDTQYF.

The chain couples TRBV19 to TRBJ2-2; 9 positions agree with TRBD1. The CDR3 spans 17 residues. Germline trimming cut 3 bases from V and 4 bases from J; bases unmatched to any gene: 9. CDR1 and CDR2 (germline): LNHDA, SQIVND (reference sequence). CDR3 loop: CASSIPGQGIFTGELFF. As DNA, the CDR3 is TGTGCCAGTAGTATCCCCGGACAGGGGATTTTCACCGGGGAGCTGTTTTTT.

To note about this clone: Distinct nucleotide sequences in the sample also encode this CDR3. The rearrangement joins TRBV7-9 to TRBJ1-1, with D unresolved. This CDR3 comprises 14 residues. V lost 2 bases, J lost 1 base, and 8 bases lay in between. Germline CDR1 and CDR2: SEHNR and FQNEAQ (reference sequence). CDR3 loop: CASSLFPRNTEAFF. The CDR3 DNA is TGTGCCAGCAGCTTATTTCCCAGGAACACTGAAGCTTTCTTT.

This chain uses TRBV19 with TRBJ1-5, with TRBD1 matching 10 bases. This CDR3 is 15 amino acids long. V lost 5 bases and J lost 6; bases outside the gene matches: 7. From germline, CDR1 is LNHDA and CDR2 SQIVND (reference sequence). DNA of the CDR3: TGTGCCAGTAGTTCGGGACAGGGGATAGGTCAGCCCCAGCATTTT. It codes for CASSSGQGIGQPQHF.

This clone appeared a single time. This chain links TRBV9 with TRBJ2-1, with TRBD2 as a possible D gene (5 bases). Germline V gene data show CDR1 as SGDLS and CDR2 as YYNGEE. Trimming took 0 bases from V and 4 from J, leaving 14 bases between them. The CDR3 runs to 16 residues. CDR3 DNA sequence: TGTGCCAGCAGCGTAGGGGCTGGAGCGGAGTACAATGAGCAGTTCTTC. Its translation: CASSVGAGAEYNEQFF.

The chain uses TRBV29-1 and TRBJ1-5; D ambiguous. The V gene's germline CDR1 is SQVTM and CDR2 ANQGSEA. V lost 4 bases and J lost 1, with 14 bases in between. The CDR3 sequence is 15 residues long. DNA for the CDR3: TGCAGCGTTGGAATGAGCCAGGACAGCAATCAGCCCCAGCATTTT. It is translated as CSVGMSQDSNQPQHF.

The V call is TRBV11-2, the J call TRBJ1-4; no clear D. Trimming took off 5 bases at V and 4 bases at J, with 14 bases between the two ends. CDR1 SGHAT and CDR2 FQNNGV come from the germline V gene. The CDR3 consists of 15 residues. The CDR3: CASSPPSRGNEKLFF. DNA of the CDR3: TGTGCCAGCAGCCCACCCTCCCGCGGTAATGAAAAACTGTTTTTT.